A single sample is the source of the 8 T cell receptor beta chains below, sequenced in a study of T cells in women clearing cervical HPV infection. Produced via immunoSEQ multiplex PCR; TCRdb's table is partial and in-frame only. This listing includes about 45,000 clones. Sequencing was carried out using blood buffy coat. These receptors were collected from a woman aged 18-70 years with a cervical HPV16 infection that either progressed to CIN3+ or cleared (not recorded which).

On this clone itself: The read halts 3 residues ahead of the CDR3 end, with the missing end drawn from the germline J gene. The gene calls are TRBV6-2 or TRBV6-3 and TRBJ2-2; TRBD1 matches 9 bases. Germline lookup yields CDR1 MNHEY and CDR2 SVGEGT. The CDR3 runs to 13 residues. The covered CDR3 bases are TGTGCCAGCAGACAGGGGGCTACTTCACCG. Translated, it gives CASRQGATSP. The CDR3 as a whole reads CASRQGATSPLFF.

Note on this clone: The CDR3 end is not reached by the read, which stops 3 residues before it; the germline J gene fills it in. This rearrangement joins TRBV19 to TRBJ2-7; TRBD2 agrees at 8 bases. The CDR3 consists of 13 residues. The trim removed 1 base at V and 5 bases at J, leaving 1 base unmatched. Germline-derived CDR1 and CDR2 are LNHDA and SQIVND (reference sequence). The chain's CDR3 is CASSIGTSNEQYF. CDR3 bases read: TGTGCCAGTAGTATAGGGACTAGCAACGAG. Drawing the rest from reference TRBV19 and TRBJ2-7, the complete variable domain is DGGITQSPKYLFRKEGQNVTLSCEQNLNHDAMYWYRQDPGQGLRLIYYSQIVNDFQKGDIAEGYSVSREKKESFPLTVTSAQKNPTAFYLCASSIGTSNEQYFGPGTRLTVT.

Of note for this clone: The read ends 3 residues early relative to the CDR3; the germline J gene fills the gap. J is TRBJ2-7 and V is TRBV4-2; D possibly corresponds to TRBD2 (6 bases). The CDR3 loop spans 16 amino acids. Germline CDR1 is LGHNA and CDR2 is YNFKEQ. V was cut by 0 bases and J by 6 bases, with 18 bases left in between. The sequenced part of the CDR3 DNA is TGTGCCAGCAGCCAAGATCATCCGAGACTAGGTCTCGAG. It yields the protein CASSQDHPRLGLE. The full-length CDR3 reads as CASSQDHPRLGLEQYF.

The chain's CDR3 is CASSRGLANTGELFF. The covered CDR3 bases are TGCGCCAGCAGTAGGGGACTAGCGAACACCGGGGAG. The chain combines TRBV10-1 with TRBJ2-2; the match to TRBD2 covers 8 bases. The read is 3 residues too short to cover the CDR3 end, so that end is filled in from the germline J gene. The CDR3 runs to 15 residues. The germline V gene encodes CDR1 WNHNN and CDR2 SYGVQD (reference sequence). V gave up 5 bases and J gave up 0 bases; unmatched junction bases: 2.

About this clone itself: The read ends 3 residues before the CDR3 terminus; that terminus is restored from the germline J gene. The chain carries TRBV5-1 and TRBJ2-7, with 10 bases identical to TRBD2. This CDR3 is built from 15 residues. The germline V gene has CDR1 SGHRS and CDR2 YFSETQ. J gave up 5 bases and V 1 base, and 6 bases lay outside the gene matches. The CDR3 DNA, read in part, is TGCGCCAGCAGCTTGCGAAGCGGGGGGGCCCACGAG. It is translated as CASSLRSGGAHE. In full, the CDR3 is CASSLRSGGAHEQYF. Variable domain in full (rest from reference TRBV5-1 and TRBJ2-7): KAGVTQTPRYLIKTRGQQVTLSCSPISGHRSVSWYQQTPGQGLQFLFEYFSETQRNKGNFPGRFSGRQFSNSRSEMNVSTLELGDSALYLCASSLRSGGAHEQYFGPGTRLTVT.

Worth noting for this clone: The CDR3 goes on 3 residues after the read ends, and that part is filled in from the germline J gene. V is TRBV11-2 and J is TRBJ2-7, with 8 nucleotides matching TRBD2. Germline values: CDR1 SGHAT, CDR2 FQNNGV. V was clipped by 5 bases and J by 5 bases; unmatched bases: 11. The CDR3 extends over 15 amino acids. CDR3 region: CASSATGGAGHEQYF. CDR3 bases read: TGTGCCAGCAGCGCCACCGGGGGGGCAGGCCACGAG.

As to this clone: The read comes to an end 3 residues before the CDR3 does, leaving the germline J gene to fill in the end. Other DNA sequences in the sample encode the same CDR3. The V call is TRBV12-3 or TRBV12-4, the J call TRBJ2-1; a possible D gene is TRBD1 (6 bases). The CDR3 covers 15 residues. Trimming pared 0 bases from V and 3 bases from J, leaving 9 bases between. The part of the CDR3 DNA that was read is TGTGCCAGCAGTTTAGCACAGGGTAGCTACAATGAG. It translates to CASSLAQGSYNE. The full CDR3 is CASSLAQGSYNEQFF.

On this clone: The read ends 3 residues before the CDR3 terminus; that terminus is restored from the germline J gene. This sequence joins TRBV20-1 and TRBJ2-3; maybe TRBD2 (6 bases). The ends were cut back, 3 bases at V and 6 bases at J, with 13 bases in the middle. The germline CDR1 and CDR2 sequences are DFQATT and SNEGSKA (reference sequence). The CDR3 is 13 amino acids. The CDR3 DNA, read in part, is TGCAGTGCTAGGAGGATTGGGGGGGATACG. The encoded protein is CSARRIGGDT. The full CDR3 reads CSARRIGGDTQYF.